The present entry profiles one T cell receptor (beta chain) with its context. Germline V gene sequence: CDR1 SGHTA, CDR2 FQGNSA. V dropped 5 bases and J dropped 0 bases, with 14 bases sitting between them. This CDR3 spans 15 amino acids. The data belong to a study of blood T cell repertoires in COVID-19. At the level of the study: The United States, Italy and Spain supplied acute and convalescent COVID-19 samples. The analysed material was cDNA or gDNA that came from T cells, B-cell-depleted T cells, or PBMCs.

Per the original data handling: Reference gene primer amplification in the assay estimated nucleated cell counts. Sequencing used immunoSEQ multiplex PCR; TCRdb keeps in-frame clones, though not all of them. V, J and clone size were drawn from that table, and D and trimming were deduced from the DNA. The sample carries some 73,000 clones, approximately 90% recorded once. Material for sequencing was peripheral blood. The chain uses TRBV7-2 and TRBJ2-7, with D possibly TRBD2 on 6 matching bases. The sequence derives from a human donor in a cohort sampled during active COVID-19. CDR3: CASSLSGASSYEQYF. CDR3 in DNA: TGTGCCAGCAGCCTTAGCGGAGCGAGCTCCTACGAGCAGTACTTC. The entire variable domain, with the rest obtained from reference TRBV7-2 and TRBJ2-7, is as follows: GAGVSQSPSNKVTEKGKDVELRCDPISGHTALYWYRQSLGQGLEFLIYFQGNSAPDKSGLPSDRFSAERTGGSVSTLTIQRTQQEDSAVYLCASSLSGASSYEQYFGPGTRLTVT.